This T cell receptor beta chain came from a study of regulatory T cells in long-lasting Graves disease. Study as a whole: More than 5 years of antithyroid drugs with positive TSH receptor antibodies defined persistent Graves' disease.

With respect to this clonotype: Its antigen is as yet unknown.

Libraries of TCR beta came from iRepertoire HTBI primers plus Arm-PCR of CDR3 regions. TCRdb used MiXCR to reprocess the multiplex PCR reads, holding one entry per CDR3 protein. Of fewer than 450,000 distinct CDR3 sequences in the sample, about a fifth were seen once. Time point indicated: persistent/refractory GD, antithyroid drugs over 5 years with positive TRAb. Isolated PBMC RNA provided the starting material for the TCR library. This CDR3 region has 16 residues. CDR1 and CDR2 (germline): SGHAT, FQNNGV. V was pared by 6 bases and J by 16 bases, with 31 bases between. Regarding the study as a whole: Peripheral blood, not thyroid tissue, was the sole material studied. Patients with persistent disease showed a bias toward TRBV28, TRBJ1-2 and TRBJ2-5.

The source of this sequence is a female donor with Graves disease. The input for sequencing was peripheral blood mononuclear cells (PBMCs), taken when the disease was refractory, from a patient treated with antithyroid drugs. The chain recombines TRBV11-2 with TRBJ1-3, with D possibly being TRBD1 (5 bases). CDR3: CASSYTPGMGLIPPYF. Written as DNA, the CDR3 is TGTGCCAGCAGTTACACCCCGGGGATGGGACTAATCCCTCCCTATTTT.